One and the same sample provided the 20 T cell receptor beta chains below, sequenced in a study of regulatory T cells in long-lasting Graves disease (dated by TCRdb to about 2021). Explained via the paper, the time point label denotes: newly diagnosed GD, antithyroid drugs for less than 3 months. RNA was extracted from PBMCs in TRIzol for both TCR sequencing and RNA sequencing. Library creation used multiplex PCR. For sequencing, an Illumina HiSeq 4000 was employed. iRepertoire HTBI primers and Arm-PCR amplification of CDR3 regions were used to construct TCR beta libraries. TCRdb trimmed public reads at Q25 via fastp, called clones via MiXCR and kept in-frame beta chains. Rows are combined by CDR3 protein, so each entry shows the most common genes and DNA. For this sample the table gives 300,000 to 400,000 distinct CDR3 sequences, of which roughly a sixth were detected only once. The biggest ten clones account for 22% of the sample.

Sample: peripheral blood mononuclear cells (PBMCs), taken at new diagnosis, from a patient treated with antithyroid drugs. The source is a female donor with Graves disease.

This clonotype has ten or more counts. The chain recombines TRBV3-1 with TRBJ2-5; 11 nucleotides line up with TRBD2. With V trimmed by 0 bases and J by 4 bases, 7 bases remained unmatched. The CDR3 is 17 residues long. Looked up from germline, CDR1 is LGHDT and CDR2 is YNNKEL (reference sequence). This CDR3 is CASSQDRPSGRIETQYF. CDR3 nucleotides: TGTGCCAGCAGCCAAGATCGGCCTAGCGGGAGGATAGAGACCCAGTACTTC.

This clonotype occurred a few times. Germline and junction disagree at one end, which may indicate a read error. The J gene is TRBJ2-3, the V gene TRBV3-1, with 10 bases aligning to TRBD2. The DNA end lines up better with TRBJ2-5; the J call may be wrong. CDR1 and CDR2 (germline): LGHDT, YNNKEL (reference sequence). This CDR3 has 15 amino acids. The CDR3: CACSPSGTSEGTQYF. CDR3 DNA sequence: TGTGCCTGCAGCCCCTCCGGGACTAGCGAGGGGACCCAGTACTTC.

This clonotype was found many times. This sequence joins TRBV20-1 and TRBJ2-7; 7 positions match TRBD1. In germline, CDR1 is DFQATT, CDR2 SNEGSKA (reference sequence). This CDR3 comprises 14 residues. Losses at the gene ends were 3 bases for V and 0 bases for J; bases not matched to a gene: 5. CDR3 in amino acids: CSARTGFSSYEQYF. As DNA, the CDR3 is TGCAGTGCTAGGACAGGGTTTAGCTCCTACGAGCAGTACTTC.

This clonotype was seen ten or more times. The chain carries TRBV24-1 and TRBJ1-5; no firm D call. This CDR3 spans 15 amino acids. The V end was cut by 7 bases, the J end by 0 bases, with 12 bases between. The germline V gene encodes CDR1 KGHDR and CDR2 SFDVKD. The CDR3 reads CATSPNGGSNQPQHF. Here the CDR3 DNA reads TGTGCCACCAGCCCCAACGGCGGTAGCAATCAGCCCCAGCATTTT.

The sample holds many counts of this clonotype. The chain links TRBV24-1 to TRBJ2-1, with D unresolved. Looked up from germline, CDR1 is KGHDR and CDR2 is SFDVKD. Between the trimmed V and J ends, which lost 0 bases and 7 bases, there was a span of 6 bases. This CDR3 has 13 amino acids. The CDR3 DNA sequence: TGTGCCACCAGTGATTTGCCCAAAAATGAGCAGTTCTTC. It is translated as CATSDLPKNEQFF.

This clonotype was observed at least ten times. DNA of the CDR3: TGCAGTGCTAGAGGTGCCTCCTGGGGTAGCAATCAGCCCCAGCATTTT. It encodes CSARGASWGSNQPQHF. The rearrangement uses TRBV20-1 and TRBJ1-5; D is uncertain. The CDR3 is 16 amino acids. Trimming removed 1 base at V and 0 bases at J, with 13 bases between. Germline V gene lookup returns CDR1 DFQATT and CDR2 SNEGSKA (reference sequence).

The V gene is TRBV12-3 or TRBV12-4, the J gene TRBJ2-7; 8 nucleotides line up with TRBD1. J lost 7 bases, V lost 6 bases, and 8 bases had no gene match. The CDR3 extends over 13 amino acids. Here the CDR3 DNA reads TGTGCCAGCAGCGGGACAGGTTTTGGGGAGCAGTACTTC. Translation gives CASSGTGFGEQYF.

This clonotype was seen many times. V is TRBV3-1 and J is TRBJ2-4, with D possibly TRBD2 on 6 matching bases. Germline CDR1 reads LGHDT; CDR2 reads YNNKEL (reference sequence). V was shortened by 0 bases and J by 12 bases, with 9 bases between the two germline ends. The CDR3 spans 12 residues. The CDR3 is CASSQDSGSQYF. Written as DNA, the CDR3 is TGTGCCAGCAGCCAAGACTCCGGGAGTCAGTACTTC.

This clonotype was observed many times. V is TRBV12-3 or TRBV12-4 and J is TRBJ2-7, with 15 bases fitting TRBD2. This CDR3 comprises 18 residues. After removal of 6 bases from V and 3 bases from J, the junction contained 12 bases not matched to a gene. In DNA, the CDR3 is TGTGCCAGCAGACGAACCGGACTAGCGGGAGGGGGGAGCTACGAGCAGTACTTC. As protein: CASRRTGLAGGGSYEQYF.

This clonotype was seen many times. The rearrangement joins TRBV2 to TRBJ1-5; D ambiguous. The CDR3 covers 13 residues. The germline V gene encodes CDR1 SNHLY and CDR2 FYNNEI. Trimming took off 6 bases at V and 9 bases at J, with 15 bases between the two ends. The CDR3 here is CASRLCWVSPQHF. As DNA, the CDR3 is TGTGCCAGCAGGTTATGTTGGGTCTCGCCCCAGCATTTT.

This clonotype has a count of ten or more. The rearrangement joins TRBV4-3 to TRBJ2-7; 11 bases match TRBD1. The CDR3 is 15 amino acids. The junction had 7 bases not matched to a gene; V was cut back by 5 bases and J by 4 bases. The V gene's germline CDR1 is LGHNA and CDR2 YSLEER. For the CDR3, the DNA is TGCGCCAGCAGCGAATGGGACAGGGGGGAGTACGAGCAGTACTTC. This gives the protein CASSEWDRGEYEQYF.

This chain uses TRBV19 with TRBJ1-1; D gene ambiguous. This CDR3 has 12 amino acids. Germline V gene lookup returns CDR1 LNHDA and CDR2 SQIVND (reference sequence). V lost 7 bases and J lost 8, with 14 bases in between. The CDR3 here is CASIRGDVEAFF. In nucleotides, the CDR3 is TGTGCCAGTATCCGTGGAGACGTCGAAGCTTTCTTT.

This clonotype was detected many times. J is TRBJ1-1 and V is TRBV10-3; D call uncertain. The germline V gene has CDR1 ENHRY and CDR2 SYGVKD. The CDR3 runs 12 residues. Here the CDR3 DNA reads TGTGCGTCTGGAAGACTGAACACTGAAGCTTTCTTT. Translation gives CASGRLNTEAFF.

The sample holds a few counts of this clonotype. The V gene is TRBV28, the J gene TRBJ1-6; D is ambiguous. The V gene lost 2 bases and the J gene lost 5 bases, with 13 bases spanning the gap. This CDR3 region has 16 residues. Germline V lookup: CDR1 MDHEN, CDR2 SYDVKM. The CDR3 region is CASSLNLGNDNSPLHF. The CDR3 bases are TGTGCCAGCAGTTTAAATTTGGGAAACGATAATTCACCCCTCCACTTT.

The rearrangement joins TRBV6-1 to TRBJ2-5; perhaps TRBD1 as D (6 bases). Trimming took 6 bases from V and 5 from J, leaving 19 bases between them. The germline V gene has CDR1 MNHNS and CDR2 SASEGT. The CDR3 spans 15 residues. The CDR3 sequence: CASSPNQQGWETQYF. The CDR3 DNA reads TGTGCCAGCAGCCCAAACCAACAGGGATGGGAGACCCAGTACTTC.

This clonotype was detected ten times or more. The chain joins TRBV7-9 to TRBJ2-5; D perhaps matches TRBD1 (8 bases). Deletions cut 4 bases from V and 3 bases from J, with 18 bases between. Germline V lookup: CDR1 SEHNR, CDR2 FQNEAQ (reference sequence). The length of the CDR3 is 16 residues. The CDR3 sequence: CASSSRRTGREETQYF. The DNA of the CDR3 is TGTGCCAGCAGCTCGCGCCGGACAGGGAGGGAAGAGACCCAGTACTTC. Full variable domain (remainder filled in from reference TRBV7-9 and TRBJ2-5): DTGVSQNPRHKITKRGQNVTFRCDPISEHNRLYWYRQTLGQGPEFLTYFQNEAQLEKSRLLSDRFSAERPKGSFSTLEIQRTEQGDSAMYLCASSSRRTGREETQYFGPGTRLLVL.

The chain recombines TRBV11-3 with TRBJ2-3; D may be TRBD1 (7 bases). Germline V lookup: CDR1 SGHNT, CDR2 YENEEA. The CDR3 is 17 amino acids. Trimming left V 0 bases short and J 4 bases short, with 17 bases between. CDR3 protein: CASSLDRNGGGPDTQYF. CDR3 DNA sequence: TGTGCCAGCAGCTTAGATCGGAACGGAGGGGGCCCAGATACGCAGTATTTT.

This clonotype was observed at least ten times. This chain uses TRBV29-1 with TRBJ1-1; D may be TRBD1 (5 bases). The length of the CDR3 is 13 residues. Germline CDR1 and CDR2: SQVTM and ANQGSEA. Trimming shortened V by 6 bases and J by 1 base, and 12 bases separated the two germline ends. CDR3 region: CSVAGTENTEAFF. DNA for the CDR3: TGCAGCGTAGCTGGGACGGAGAACACTGAAGCTTTCTTT.

This clonotype was recorded at least ten times. The chain couples TRBV2 to TRBJ1-4; 8 bases are shared with TRBD1. The ends lost 6 bases at V and 7 bases at J; junction bases unmatched: 16. The germline gives CDR1 SNHLY, CDR2 FYNNEI. The CDR3 has 17 amino acids. CDR3 sequence reads: CASRGQGVGIVGEKLFF. As DNA, the CDR3 is TGTGCCAGCAGAGGACAGGGAGTGGGGATAGTAGGTGAAAAACTGTTTTTT.

This clonotype has a count of ten or more. The gene calls are TRBV7-6 and TRBJ2-3; 9 bases map to TRBD2. The DNA end is a closer match to TRBJ2-5, so the J assignment may be wrong. CDR1 is SGHVS, CDR2 FNYEAQ, per germline. This CDR3 comprises 16 residues. The CDR3 spells CASSSTSSGDGGTQYF. The CDR3 nucleotides are TGTGCCAGCAGCTCAACCTCTAGCGGGGATGGGGGGACCCAGTACTTC.